This T cell receptor (beta chain) was recorded in a study of technical replicates of blood from a few donors. Here immunoSEQ multiplex PCR was the method, and the copy in TCRdb shows in-frame clones only, minus some. The sample lists 100,000 or so clones, less than 96% seen once, with about 0.34% in the top ten. This TCR was sampled from a human donor in good health. Sequenced sample: T cells isolated from PBMCs.

The CDR3 region has the DNA TGTGCCTCCCGGGGGGCGAGCACAGATACGCAGTATTTT. It yields the protein CASRGASTDTQYF. The rearrangement uses TRBV30 and TRBJ2-3; a weak D match, TRBD2 (7 bases). From germline, CDR1 is GTSNPN and CDR2 SVGIG (reference sequence). Trimming shortened V by 7 bases and J by 0 bases, and 11 bases separated the two germline ends. The CDR3 spans 13 residues.